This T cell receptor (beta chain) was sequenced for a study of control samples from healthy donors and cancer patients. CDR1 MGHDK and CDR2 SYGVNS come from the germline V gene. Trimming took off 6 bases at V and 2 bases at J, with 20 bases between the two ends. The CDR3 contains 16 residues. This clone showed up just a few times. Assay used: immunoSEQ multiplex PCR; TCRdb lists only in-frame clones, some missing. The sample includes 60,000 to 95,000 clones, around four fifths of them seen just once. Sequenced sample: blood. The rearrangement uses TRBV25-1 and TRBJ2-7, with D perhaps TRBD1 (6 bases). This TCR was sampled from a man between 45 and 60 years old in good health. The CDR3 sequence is CASSALGAGDAYEQYF. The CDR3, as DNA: TGTGCCAGCAGCGCCCTGGGGGCAGGGGACGCCTACGAGCAGTACTTC.